Listed below are T cell receptor beta chains from one sample, sequenced in a study of T cell repertoires in cytomegalovirus infection. TCRdb redid the calling of the reads with MiXCR, one entry per CDR3 protein. The sample lists a few hundred thousand distinct CDR3 sequences, roughly 34% occurring once. No antigens are known for them. The specimen was cultured PBMCs, collected from culture after CMV antigen stimulation. Receptor source: a human donor in good health (CMV status not recorded). Some clones in this sample may be carry-over from other donors' samples. Both conserved end residues are part of each CDR3. Each record gives: V gene, J gene, CDR3 protein.

TRBV7-9	TRBJ1-5	CASSSDRGTQPQHF
TRBV7-8	TRBJ2-1	CASSFVGNEQFF
TRBV7-3	TRBJ1-1	CASSSTGEKAFF
TRBV7-9	TRBJ2-5	CASSPRSAGVQETQYF
TRBV7-2	TRBJ1-1	CASSPSGAMNTEAFF
TRBV4-1	TRBJ2-1	CASSQEGVGVDEQFF
TRBV5-1	TRBJ2-5	CASSLSQIQETQYF
TRBV19	TRBJ1-5	CASSIVEHQPQHF
TRBV6-2/TRBV6-3	TRBJ2-1	CASSFLAGGGGEQFF
TRBV7-2	NA	CASSLVGTQYF
TRBV20-1	TRBJ1-5	CSARDARGRQPQHF
TRBV29-1	TRBJ2-5	CSSRLHGSGETQYF
TRBV4-2	TRBJ2-7	CASSQVQDTYEQYF
TRBV4-2	TRBJ2-3	CASSQEGGAPGQPDTQYF
TRBV7-2	TRBJ1-2	CASSPYFDGYTF
TRBV19	TRBJ1-2	CASSANSWSSYTF
TRBV12-3/TRBV12-4	TRBJ1-1	CASSLPGRNTEAFF
TRBV15	TRBJ2-7	CATSRAPGQGAHEQYF
TRBV4-2	TRBJ1-1	CASSQASAGPLTEAFF
TRBV7-9	TRBJ2-3	CASDTGDGGSHSTDTQYF
TRBV11-2	TRBJ2-3	CASSKGAGSGQYF